These T cell receptor beta chains were read from a single sample in a study of blood T cells in healthy people across ages. TCRdb re-called the 5' RACE reads with MiXCR, one entry per CDR3 protein. There are under 850,000 distinct CDR3 sequences in the sample; 36% occur only once, and 10% to 15% lies in the top ten. The source material was blood. Receptors originate from a man aged 18 to 29 in good health. The CDR3 runs from the conserved cysteine through the conserved F or W. Fields, in order: V gene, clone size, D gene, CDR3 length, J gene, CDR3 DNA, CDR3 protein. The D gene is left open where the match is weak. Expanded clones are given a class, and other clones once, few, many or no size at all.

TRBV7-9	few	-	12	TRBJ1-4	TGTGCCAGCAGCTCAGCCGGGCCAAAACTGTTTTTT	CASSSAGPKLFF
TRBV7-3	many	-	15	TRBJ2-3	TGTGCCAGCAGCCCCGAAAACCGGTGGGCAGATACGCAGTATTTT	CASSPENRWADTQYF
TRBV3-1	few	-	13	TRBJ1-2	TGTGCCAGCAGCCAAGACGGGTTCTATGGCTACACCTTC	CASSQDGFYGYTF
TRBV14	few	TRBD1	15	TRBJ1-1	TGTGCCAGCAGCCGTCGCCGGGACAGGGTTACTGAAGCTTTCTTT	CASSRRRDRVTEAFF
TRBV4-3	many	-	16	TRBJ2-3	TGCGCCAGCAGCCAAGATGGGACTTCCCTAGTGAGTACGCAGTATTTT	CASSQDGTSLVSTQYF
TRBV20-1	few	TRBD2	14	TRBJ2-5	TGCAGTGCTAGTCTGGCGGGGGGAGGAGAGACCCAGTACTTC	CSASLAGGGETQYF
TRBV12-3/TRBV12-4	-	-	12	TRBJ2-1	TGTGCCAGCAACCTGGGGGGCACTGAGCAGTTCTTC	CASNLGGTEQFF
TRBV12-3/TRBV12-4	-	-	13	TRBJ2-5	TGTGCCAGCAGTTTAGGAGCAGAGAGGACCCAGTACTTC	CASSLGAERTQYF
TRBV15	-	TRBD2	14	TRBJ2-1	TGTGCCACCAGCAGCGGACTAGCCGACAATGAGCAGTTCTTC	CATSSGLADNEQFF
TRBV12-3/TRBV12-4	once	-	15	TRBJ2-3	TGTGCCAGCACCTTTCGGGGACTGAACGCAGATGCGCAGTATTTT	CASTFRGLNADAQYF
TRBV20-1	many	-	16	TRBJ2-5	TGCAGTGCTACCCCGGACGGAAACGGGGTCCAAGAGACCCAGTACTTC	CSATPDGNGVQETQYF
TRBV20-1	few	-	14	TRBJ2-7	TGCAGTGCTAGAGAAGAGTTCTCCTACAATGAGCAGTACTTC	CSAREEFSYNEQYF
TRBV4-3	-	TRBD2	16	TRBJ2-1	TGCGCCAGCAGCCAAGATCGCGAGCGGGGATACAATGAGCAGTTCTTC	CASSQDRERGYNEQFF
TRBV4-3	-	TRBD2	17	TRBJ2-1	TGCGCCAGCAGCCAAGAATCATCTAGCGGGGGGGTTAATGAGCAGTTCTTC	CASSQESSSGGVNEQFF
TRBV9	few	-	14	TRBJ2-7	TGTGCCAGCAGCGCGGCTGTGTTTTCCTACGAGCAGTACTTC	CASSAAVFSYEQYF
TRBV20-1	-	-	12	TRBJ2-1	TGCAGTGCTAGATCCGGGACCCTAGAGCAGTTCTTC	CSARSGTLEQFF
TRBV29-1	many	TRBD1	11	TRBJ1-2	TGCAGCGTGACAGGGAACTATGGCTACACCTTC	CSVTGNYGYTF
TRBV5-6	few	TRBD1	15	TRBJ2-7	TGTGCCAGCAGCCCCCGGGGGACAGGGTTTGACGAGCAGTACTTC	CASSPRGTGFDEQYF
TRBV6-2/TRBV6-3	-	TRBD2	16	TRBJ2-7	TGTGCCAGCAGTTACACTCTAGCGGGGGGTTGGAATGAGCAGTACTTC	CASSYTLAGGWNEQYF
TRBV4-3	few	TRBD2	14	TRBJ2-1	TGCGCCAGCAGCCCAAACCGGGGGGGTAATGAGCAGTTCTTC	CASSPNRGGNEQFF
TRBV29-1	-	-	13	TRBJ1-2	TGCAGCGTTGAAGATAAGACAGTCTATGGCTACACCTTC	CSVEDKTVYGYTF
TRBV12-3/TRBV12-4	many	-	15	TRBJ1-2	TGTGCCAGCACCACTGCTGCTCTAGGATCTGGTGGCTACACCTTC	CASTTAALGSGGYTF
TRBV28	few	-	16	TRBJ2-4	TGTGCCAGCAGCCTCGACGGACTACTAGCCAAAAACATTCAGTACTTC	CASSLDGLLAKNIQYF
TRBV24-1	-	-	16	TRBJ2-3	TGTGCCACCAGTGACCCTCAGACAGCTGTCTTAGATACGCAGTATTTT	CATSDPQTAVLDTQYF
TRBV6-2/TRBV6-3	once	-	14	TRBJ1-1	TGTGCCAGCAGTTACCCGGAGGTAAACACTGAAGCTTTCTTT	CASSYPEVNTEAFF
TRBV12-3/TRBV12-4	many	TRBD1	11	TRBJ2-7	TGTGCCAGCAGTTCCGGACAGGTTCAGTACTTC	CASSSGQVQYF
TRBV7-7	-	TRBD2	14	TRBJ2-7	TGTGCCAGCAGCCCTCGGGAGGGGAACTACGAGCAGTACTTC	CASSPREGNYEQYF
TRBV2	many	TRBD1	16	TRBJ1-2	TGTGCCAGCACACGCTCGAAGAAGACAGGGAACTATGGCTACACCTTC	CASTRSKKTGNYGYTF
TRBV7-9	-	-	14	TRBJ1-4	TGTGCCAGCAGCTTAGTAGTTGGGAATGAAAAACTGTTTTTT	CASSLVVGNEKLFF
TRBV20-1	many	TRBD1	16	TRBJ2-6	TGCAGTGCTCCAGACCTCGACAGGGCCGGGGCCAACGTCCTGACTTTC	CSAPDLDRAGANVLTF
TRBV7-9	few	-	16	TRBJ1-5	TGTGCCAGCAGCTTAGCGGGGTACTTCGGCAATCAGCCCCAGCATTTT	CASSLAGYFGNQPQHF
TRBV12-3/TRBV12-4	-	-	14	TRBJ2-2	TGTGCCAGCAGCCGGGACACGAACACCGGGGAGCTGTTTTTT	CASSRDTNTGELFF
TRBV5-1	once	-	13	TRBJ2-1	TGCGCCAGCAGCAAATCTAGGGGAGAGACCCAGTTCTTC	CASSKSRGETQFF
TRBV7-2	-	-	13	TRBJ2-7	TGTGCCAGCAGCGGGCAGTCGACCTTCGAGCAGTACTTC	CASSGQSTFEQYF
TRBV20-1	-	-	10	TRBJ2-1	TGCAGTGCTTTAGGCAATGAGCAGTTCTTC	CSALGNEQFF
TRBV29-1	-	-	14	TRBJ1-2	TGCAGCGTTGCCGGGGGAAGGATAGCTTATGGCTACACCTTC	CSVAGGRIAYGYTF
TRBV20-1	-	TRBD2	17	TRBJ2-3	TGCAGTGCCAACGATGCCCCTAGCGGGGGGAACACAGATACGCAGTATTTT	CSANDAPSGGNTDTQYF
TRBV27	-	-	15	TRBJ2-3	TGTGCCAGCAGTTTAGTAACAGCCCCCACAGATACGCAGTATTTT	CASSLVTAPTDTQYF
TRBV27	once	-	19	TRBJ1-1	TGTGCCAGCAGTCCGCAAACCGGCCGCCGGGTCTTACCAAACACTGAAGCTTTCTTT	CASSPQTGRRVLPNTEAFF
TRBV7-2	few	-	12	TRBJ2-7	TGTGCCAGCAGTAAGATCCAAGAGGCCCAGTACTTC	CASSKIQEAQYF
TRBV6-1	many	-	17	TRBJ2-7	TGTGCCAGCAGTGAATTGGGAGGGGGGCCGCTTACCTACGAGCAGTACTTC	CASSELGGGPLTYEQYF
TRBV29-1	few	TRBD1	14	TRBJ2-1	TGCAGCGTTGTGAAAGGACAGGGGGCGAATGAGCAGTTCTTC	CSVVKGQGANEQFF
TRBV3-1	-	-	14	TRBJ2-2	TGTGCCAGCAGCCAAGACAGTACTCCCGGGGAGCTGTTTTTT	CASSQDSTPGELFF
TRBV6-2/TRBV6-3	-	-	13	TRBJ1-1	TGTGCCAGCAGTTACGTACAGAACACTGAAGCTTTCTTT	CASSYVQNTEAFF
TRBV4-1	many	TRBD2	15	TRBJ2-1	TGCGCCAGCAGCGAGCCTAGCGGGTTCTACAATGAGCAGTTCTTC	CASSEPSGFYNEQFF
TRBV20-1	many	-	13	TRBJ2-3	TGCAGTGCTAGGGTGGGGAGCACAGATACGCAGTATTTT	CSARVGSTDTQYF
TRBV6-2/TRBV6-3	once	-	15	TRBJ2-3	TGTGCCAGCACCTTGACAGGGAGGCCGTGGGATACGCAGTATTTT	CASTLTGRPWDTQYF
TRBV6-6	few	-	12	TRBJ1-6	TGTGCCAGCAGGGAATCGGATTCACCCCTCCACTTT	CASRESDSPLHF
TRBV7-6	-	-	14	TRBJ2-3	TGTGCCAGCAGCTCAGCCGGATACACAGATACGCAGTATTTT	CASSSAGYTDTQYF
TRBV7-2	many	-	13	TRBJ2-3	TGTGCCAGCAGCTTCCCAGGGGCAGATACGCAGTATTTT	CASSFPGADTQYF
TRBV12-3/TRBV12-4	-	TRBD1	15	TRBJ1-2	TGTGCCAGCAGTGTCGGGACAGGGGGGAGCTATGGCTACACCTTC	CASSVGTGGSYGYTF
TRBV9	-	-	14	TRBJ2-5	TGTGCCAGCAGCGTATCTTTGGGAGGAGAGACCCAGTACTTC	CASSVSLGGETQYF
TRBV12-3/TRBV12-4	-	-	16	TRBJ2-7	TGTGCCAGCAGTCCTTCCTCCCGGGACGGCCCCTACGAGCAGTACTTC	CASSPSSRDGPYEQYF
TRBV9	once	-	16	TRBJ1-1	TGTGCCAGCAGCGTAGCTCCGACCAAGGGAGCCCCTGGAGCTTTCTTT	CASSVAPTKGAPGAFF
TRBV4-1	-	TRBD1	16	TRBJ1-1	TGCGCCAGCAGCCAAGTAGGACAGGGTGAAAGCACTGTAGCTTTCTTT	CASSQVGQGESTVAFF
TRBV20-1	-	-	12	TRBJ1-5	TGCAGTGCTAGGAGGAGCAATCAGCCCCAGCATTTT	CSARRSNQPQHF